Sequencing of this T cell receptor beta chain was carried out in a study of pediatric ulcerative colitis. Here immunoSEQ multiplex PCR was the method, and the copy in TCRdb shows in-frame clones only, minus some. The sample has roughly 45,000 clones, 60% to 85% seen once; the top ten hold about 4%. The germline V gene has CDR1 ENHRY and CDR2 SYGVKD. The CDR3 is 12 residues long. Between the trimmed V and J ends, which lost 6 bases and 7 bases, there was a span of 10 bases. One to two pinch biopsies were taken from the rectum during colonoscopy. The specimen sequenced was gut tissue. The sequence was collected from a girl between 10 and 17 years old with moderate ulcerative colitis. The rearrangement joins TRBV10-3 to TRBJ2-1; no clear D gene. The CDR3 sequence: CAISDVGNEQFF. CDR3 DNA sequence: TGTGCCATCAGCGATGTGGGGAATGAGCAGTTCTTC.